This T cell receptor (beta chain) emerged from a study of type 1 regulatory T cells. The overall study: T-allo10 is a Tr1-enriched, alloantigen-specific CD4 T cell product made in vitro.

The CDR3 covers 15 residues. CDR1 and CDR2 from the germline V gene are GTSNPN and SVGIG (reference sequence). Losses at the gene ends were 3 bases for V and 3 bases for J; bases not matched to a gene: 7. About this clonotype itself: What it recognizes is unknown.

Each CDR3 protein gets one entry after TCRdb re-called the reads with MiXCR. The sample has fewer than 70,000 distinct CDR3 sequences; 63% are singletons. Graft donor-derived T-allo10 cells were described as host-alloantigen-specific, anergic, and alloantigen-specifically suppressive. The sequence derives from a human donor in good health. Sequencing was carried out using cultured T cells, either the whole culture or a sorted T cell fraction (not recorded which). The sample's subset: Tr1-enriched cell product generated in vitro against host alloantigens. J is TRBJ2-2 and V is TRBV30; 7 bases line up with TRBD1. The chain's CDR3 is CAWRPTGSDTGELFF. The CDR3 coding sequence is TGTGCCTGGAGGCCGACAGGGTCAGACACCGGGGAGCTGTTTTTT.